This is a list of T cell receptor beta chains from one sample in a study of response to subunit inactivated influenza vaccine. Via MiXCR, TCRdb re-called the RT-PCR reads, giving one row per CDR3 protein. The sample has hundreds of thousands of distinct CDR3 sequences; approximately 15% are singletons. Sample: PBMCs from blood, taken less than 15 days before vaccination. All receptors derive from a man in his forties or fifties who received an inactivated influenza vaccine. Both conserved end residues are part of each CDR3. A D gene is named only where the DNA matches it firmly. Only some rows state a clone size, as once, few, many or a class for expanded clones.

TRBV9,few,TRBD2,TRBJ2-4,CASNRLGGAKNIQYF,TGTGCCAGCAATCGGCTGGGGGGGGCCAAAAACATTCAGTACTTC
TRBV7-2,few,NA,TRBJ2-7,CASSLAFRGYEQYF,TGTGCCAGCAGCTTAGCGTTCAGGGGCTACGAGCAGTACTTC
TRBV6-5,NA,NA,TRBJ1-2,CASSYLTTRPNYGYTF,TGTGCCAGCAGTTACCTTACTACTCGTCCTAACTATGGCTACACCTTC
TRBV6-1,NA,NA,TRBJ2-3,CASSERSGSDTQYF,TGTGCCAGCAGTGAGAGGTCAGGGTCAGATACGCAGTATTTT
TRBV2,NA,NA,TRBJ2-3,CASSDYVDTQYF,TGTGCCAGCAGTGACTATGTAGATACGCAGTATTTT
TRBV27,few,NA,TRBJ1-5,CASGTMSQPQHF,TGTGCCAGCGGGACAATGAGTCAGCCCCAGCATTTT
TRBV3-1,NA,NA,TRBJ2-5,CASSQQYARIGQRPVTQYF,TGTGCCAGCAGCCAACAGTATGCTCGAATAGGACAGCGGCCTGTGACCCAGTACTTC
TRBV15,NA,TRBD2,TRBJ2-5,CATSRAGGLETQYF,TGTGCCACCAGCAGAGCGGGAGGGTTGGAGACCCAGTACTTC
TRBV5-1,NA,NA,TRBJ2-5,CASSLGGTQQETQYF,TGCGCCAGCAGCTTGGGCGGGACTCAACAAGAGACCCAGTACTTC
TRBV10-3,few,TRBD2,TRBJ2-7,CATLLGGGGEQYF,TGTGCCACCCTACTTGGCGGGGGGGGCGAGCAGTACTTC
TRBV20-1,NA,TRBD2,TRBJ2-3,CCANPVGVAGVTDTQYF,TGCTGTGCTAATCCCGTAGGGGTAGCGGGCGTCACAGATACGCAGTATTTT
TRBV2,NA,TRBD1,TRBJ2-1,CASSPLIWTGLNNEQFF,TGTGCCAGCAGTCCCTTGATTTGGACAGGGCTGAACAATGAGCAGTTCTTC